One and the same sample provided the 7 T cell receptor beta chains below, sequenced in a study of regulatory and conventional T cells in RAG deficiency. The sorted conventional CD4+ T cells were CD25-low and CD127-high, with genomic DNA sequenced. Only in-frame clones appear in the TCRdb table, and some are missing; sequencing was by immunoSEQ multiplex PCR. The data show 34,000 or so clones, roughly 76% seen once. The sample was also linked to a second study, of regulatory T cells. Per that paper: Primers: 52 TRBV forward and 13 TRBJ reverse.

Sequenced sample: CD4+ effector T cells sorted from blood. The receptors originated from a human donor in good health.

The CDR3 DNA sequence: TGTGCCAGTGAGGAGCCAGGGGGTTATGGCTACACCTTC. The encoded protein is CASEEPGGYGYTF. The chain links TRBV5-4 to TRBJ1-2; TRBD1 agrees at 7 bases. The trim removed 8 bases at V and 5 bases at J, leaving 9 bases unmatched. CDR1 is SGHNT, CDR2 YYREEE, per germline (reference sequence). This CDR3 region has 13 residues. The full variable domain, with the rest looked up from reference TRBV5-4 and TRBJ1-2, is ETGVTQSPTHLIKTRGQQVTLRCSSQSGHNTVSWYQQALGQGPQFIFQYYREEENGRGNFPPRFSGLQFPNYSSELNVNALELDDSALYLCASEEPGGYGYTFGSGTRLTVV.

The rearrangement joins TRBV11-2 to TRBJ1-1; no firm D call. CDR3 length: 15 amino acids. Deletions cut 5 bases from V and 1 base from J, with 14 bases between. Germline lookup yields CDR1 SGHAT and CDR2 FQNNGV. CDR3: CASSTRLGSNTEAFF. The CDR3 DNA reads TGTGCCAGCAGCACACGACTCGGGTCGAACACTGAAGCTTTCTTT.

A single count supports this clone. The chain couples TRBV10-2 to TRBJ2-7, with 11 positions matching TRBD1. CDR3 size: 16 residues. CDR1 is WSHSY, CDR2 SAAADI, per germline. Unmatched junction bases numbered 8, after V lost 3 bases and J lost 4 bases. The DNA of the CDR3 is TGCGCCAGCAGTGACTCGTGGGGGGACAGGGGGTACGAGCAGTACTTC. Its protein product is CASSDSWGDRGYEQYF.

This rearrangement joins TRBV5-6 to TRBJ1-1, with D unresolved. The length of the CDR3 is 13 residues. Per the germline V gene, CDR1 is SGHDT and CDR2 is YYEEEE. V lost 4 bases, J lost 1 base, and 8 bases lay in between. Written as DNA, the CDR3 is TGTGCCAGCAGCCCCATCGAGAACACTGAAGCTTTCTTT. This encodes CASSPIENTEAFF.

The chain combines TRBV6-6 with TRBJ2-2, with a tentative D call TRBD1 (6 bases). Germline V gene lookup returns CDR1 MNHNY and CDR2 SVGAGI (reference sequence). CDR3 length: 15 residues. Between the trimmed V and J ends, which lost 7 bases and 1 base, there was a span of 13 bases. CDR3 sequence reads: CASNSGHLNTGELFF. As DNA, the CDR3 is TGTGCCAGCAATTCGGGACACTTGAACACCGGGGAGCTGTTTTTT.

The chain couples TRBV21-1 to TRBJ1-2; the table gives TRBD1 as D, unverified against the DNA. TRBV21-1 is a known pseudogene. The length of the CDR3 is 18 residues. The DNA of the CDR3 is TGTGCCAGCAGCAAAGTCAAAGTTCCACAGGGGATTAACTATGGCTACACCTTC. It translates to CASSKVKVPQGINYGYTF.

The V gene is TRBV11-2, the J gene TRBJ2-5; D gene unclear. The CDR3 sequence is 12 residues long. Germline CDR1 and CDR2: SGHAT and FQNNGV. Trimming cost V 1 base and J 5 bases, with 5 bases left between them. The CDR3 protein is CASSLVWETQYF. The CDR3 DNA reads TGTGCCAGCAGCTTAGTATGGGAGACCCAGTACTTC.